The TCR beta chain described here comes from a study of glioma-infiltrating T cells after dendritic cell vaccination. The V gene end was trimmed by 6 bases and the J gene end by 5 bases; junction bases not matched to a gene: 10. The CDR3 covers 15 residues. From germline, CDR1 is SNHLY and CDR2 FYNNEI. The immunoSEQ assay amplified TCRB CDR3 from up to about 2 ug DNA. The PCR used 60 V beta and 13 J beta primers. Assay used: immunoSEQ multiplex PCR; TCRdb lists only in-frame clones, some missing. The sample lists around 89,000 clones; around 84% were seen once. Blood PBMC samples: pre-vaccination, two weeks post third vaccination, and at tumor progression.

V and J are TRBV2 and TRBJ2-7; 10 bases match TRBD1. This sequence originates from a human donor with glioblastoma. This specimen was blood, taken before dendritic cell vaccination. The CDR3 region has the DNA TGTGCCAGCAGCGGAGGACAGGGGGGACTCCACGAGCAGTACTTC. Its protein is CASSGGQGGLHEQYF.